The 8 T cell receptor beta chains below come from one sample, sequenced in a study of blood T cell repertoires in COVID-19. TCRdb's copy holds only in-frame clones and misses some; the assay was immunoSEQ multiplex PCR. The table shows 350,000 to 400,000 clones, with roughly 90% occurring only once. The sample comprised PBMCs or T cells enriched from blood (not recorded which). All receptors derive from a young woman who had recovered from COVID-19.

CDR3 loop: CASSLGLGSWYNEQFF. CDR3 sequence (DNA): TGTGCCAGCAGCCTAGGTCTTGGCTCCTGGTACAATGAGCAGTTCTTC. This chain connects TRBV11-3 to TRBJ2-1; D is unclear. Germline V gene sequence: CDR1 SGHNT, CDR2 YENEEA. Trimming removed 5 bases at V and 4 bases at J, with 18 bases between. The CDR3 spans 16 residues.

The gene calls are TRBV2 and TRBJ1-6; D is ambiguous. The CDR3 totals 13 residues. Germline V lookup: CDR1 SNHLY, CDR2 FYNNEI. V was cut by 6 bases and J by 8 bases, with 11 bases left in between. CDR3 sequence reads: CASRGEVDSPLHF. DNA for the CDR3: TGTGCCAGCAGAGGAGAGGTGGATTCACCCCTCCACTTT.

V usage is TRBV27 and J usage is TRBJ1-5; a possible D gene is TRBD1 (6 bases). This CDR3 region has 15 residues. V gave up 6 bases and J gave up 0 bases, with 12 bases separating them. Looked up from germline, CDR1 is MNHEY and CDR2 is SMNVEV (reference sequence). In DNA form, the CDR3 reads TGTGCCAGCAGCTCCGGGACATTTAGCAATCAGCCCCAGCATTTT. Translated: CASSSGTFSNQPQHF.

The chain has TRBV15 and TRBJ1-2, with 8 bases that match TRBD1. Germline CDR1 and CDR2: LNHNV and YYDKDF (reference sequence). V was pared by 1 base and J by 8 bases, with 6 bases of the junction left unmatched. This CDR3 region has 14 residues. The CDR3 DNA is TGTGCCACCAGCAGAGGTGCAGGGGGCGACGGCTACACCTTC. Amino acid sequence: CATSRGAGGDGYTF.

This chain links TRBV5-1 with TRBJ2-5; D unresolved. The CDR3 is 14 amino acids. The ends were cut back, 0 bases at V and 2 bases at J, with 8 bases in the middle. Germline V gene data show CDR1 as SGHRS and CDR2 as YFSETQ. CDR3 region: CASSLALQQETQYF. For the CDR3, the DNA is TGCGCCAGCAGCTTGGCCTTGCAGCAAGAGACCCAGTACTTC. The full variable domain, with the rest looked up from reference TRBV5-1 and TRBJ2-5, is KAGVTQTPRYLIKTRGQQVTLSCSPISGHRSVSWYQQTPGQGLQFLFEYFSETQRNKGNFPGRFSGRQFSNSRSEMNVSTLELGDSALYLCASSLALQQETQYFGPGTRLLVL.

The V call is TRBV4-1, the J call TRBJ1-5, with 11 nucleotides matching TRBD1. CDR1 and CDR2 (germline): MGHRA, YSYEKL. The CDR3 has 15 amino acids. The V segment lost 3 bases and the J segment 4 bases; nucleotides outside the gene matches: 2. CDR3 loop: CASSQGQGGNQPQHF. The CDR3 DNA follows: TGCGCCAGCAGCCAGGGACAGGGGGGAAATCAGCCCCAGCATTTT.

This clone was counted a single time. CDR3 nucleotides: TGTGCCAGCAGCCTAGCGGGAGATACGCAGTATTTT. Translation: CASSLAGDTQYF. The rearrangement uses TRBV12-3 or TRBV12-4 and TRBJ2-3; TRBD2 aligns across 8 bases. V trimming: 6 bases; J trimming: 5 bases; junction bases outside the gene matches: 1. The CDR3 loop spans 12 amino acids.

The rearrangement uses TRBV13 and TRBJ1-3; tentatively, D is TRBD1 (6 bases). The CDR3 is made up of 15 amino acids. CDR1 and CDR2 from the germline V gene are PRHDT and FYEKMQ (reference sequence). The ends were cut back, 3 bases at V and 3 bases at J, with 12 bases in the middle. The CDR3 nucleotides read TGTGCCAGCAGCTTTCTGGGGGCTGGTGGAAACACCATATATTTT. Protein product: CASSFLGAGGNTIYF. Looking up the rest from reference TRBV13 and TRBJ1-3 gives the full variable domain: AAGVIQSPRHLIKEKRETATLKCYPIPRHDTVYWYQQGPGQDPQFLISFYEKMQSDKGSIPDRFSAQQFSDYHSELNMSSLELGDSALYFCASSFLGAGGNTIYFGEGSWLTVV.